A selection of T cell receptor beta chains follows, all from one sample in a study of blood T cell repertoires in COVID-19. The repertoire was sequenced with immunoSEQ multiplex PCR; TCRdb's copy has only in-frame clones and lacks some. The sample carries 260,000 or so clones, 87% recorded once. The source material was PBMCs or T cells enriched from blood (not recorded which). Source of these receptors: a woman aged 25 to 39 with acute COVID-19. CDR3s include the opening cysteine and the closing phenylalanine or tryptophan. D genes are given only for firm matches. The listing skips clone size in some rows; elsewhere it reads once, few, many or a size class.

TRBV19	NA	NA	TRBJ1-5	TGTGCCAGTAGTACAGGGTTGGATCAGCCCCAGCATTTT	CASSTGLDQPQHF
TRBV27	NA	few	TRBJ2-7	TGTGCCAGCAGTACGCGGGGTTTAAGCTCCTACGAGCAGTACTTC	CASSTRGLSSYEQYF
TRBV11-3	NA	NA	TRBJ1-1	TGTGCCAGCAGCGACGCAGGGAACACTGAAGCTTTCTTT	CASSDAGNTEAFF
TRBV27	NA	NA	TRBJ1-5	TGTGCCAGCAGTTTATCAGGAGGTCTTCGCAATCAGCCCCAGCATTTT	CASSLSGGLRNQPQHF
TRBV27	NA	NA	TRBJ1-1	TGTGCCAGCAGTTTGAGAGGGGGCACTGAAGCTTTCTTT	CASSLRGGTEAFF
TRBV5-4	NA	NA	TRBJ1-6	TGTGCCAGCACCCTTGGGAGTTCACCCCTCCACTTT	CASTLGSSPLHF
TRBV6-6	NA	NA	TRBJ1-3	TGTGCCAGCAGTTACTCCTGGGCAGGCATATATTTT	CASSYSWAGIYF
TRBV2	NA	NA	TRBJ2-7	TGTGCCAGCAGCCAGGGATCGGGCTCCTACGAGCAGTACTTC	CASSQGSGSYEQYF
TRBV27	NA	NA	TRBJ1-1	NA	CASSSSTGWKAEAFF
TRBV7-2	TRBD1	few	TRBJ1-2	TGTGCCAGCAGCCCTGGACAGGGTAACTATGGCTACACCTTC	CASSPGQGNYGYTF
TRBV7-8	TRBD2	NA	TRBJ2-5	TGTGCCAGCAGCTTAGCGATGGCGGGGGGGCTGGCGGAGACCCAGTACTTC	CASSLAMAGGLAETQYF
TRBV7-2	NA	NA	TRBJ1-1	TGTGCCAGCAGCGACTATGGGGGGGGTGGATATGAAGCTTTCTTT	CASSDYGGGGYEAFF
TRBV7-6	NA	NA	TRBJ1-2	TGTGCCAGCAGCCCCCGAAAGGGGTTTGGCTACACCTTC	CASSPRKGFGYTF